This T cell receptor (beta chain) was captured in a study of radiation and T cells in renal cell carcinoma. The repertoire was sequenced with immunoSEQ multiplex PCR; TCRdb's copy has only in-frame clones and lacks some. The sample includes about 150,000 clones, about 87% of them seen just once. Time point denoted: baseline pretreatment blood. This sample's treatment: 15 Gy SBRT to primary tumor, nephrectomy 4 weeks later. Germline CDR1 MNHNS, CDR2 SASEGT. This CDR3 spans 15 amino acids. The trim removed 7 bases at V and 11 bases at J, leaving 18 bases unmatched. This chain joins TRBV6-1 and TRBJ2-3; 7 bases match TRBD2. Sequences were derived from blood, sampled from a patient whose treatment included radiotherapy and nephrectomy. The origin of this receptor is a woman aged 65 to 85 with renal cell carcinoma. The CDR3 reads CASIFVMSAGGEQYF. DNA of the CDR3: TGTGCCAGCATATTCGTGATGAGCGCTGGGGGGGAGCAGTATTTT.